This T cell receptor (beta chain) emerged from a study of T-cell memory formation after mild COVID-19. In germline, CDR1 is LGHDT, CDR2 YNNKEL (reference sequence). V was pared by 7 bases and J by 5 bases, with 14 bases of the junction left unmatched. This CDR3 spans 16 amino acids. Findings and limits, study-wide: Later expanders leaned CD4+, whereas clones that contracted between day 15 and 85 were balanced CD4/CD8. Pre-infection memory showed some responding clones, and this suggested that cross-reactive memory joined.

TCRdb re-analysed the 5' RACE reads in MiXCR, keeping a single row per CDR3 protein. This sample yields 300,000 to 350,000 distinct CDR3 sequences, of which 14% are seen a single time; about 21% belongs to the top ten. As regards this clonotype: Its target is unknown.

J is TRBJ2-7 and V is TRBV3-1; TRBD2 agrees at 10 bases. The specimen was PBMCs or a T cell subset sorted from them (not recorded which). The clonotype was recovered from a man between 18 and 29 years old who had mild COVID-19 (a few samples of this study predate the infection). Cell type and time point are not known. The CDR3 sequence is CASNPSYSGGPHEQYF. The CDR3 coding sequence is TGTGCCAGCAACCCGTCGTATAGCGGGGGGCCGCACGAGCAGTACTTC.